Described below is a single TCR beta chain sequence and its context. What it binds is not known. The data originate from a study of monozygotic twins with inflammatory bowel disease. TCRdb re-called the 5' RACE reads and shows each CDR3 protein once, DNA omitted. This listing includes about 160,000 distinct CDR3 sequences. Findings and limits, study-wide: Different T cell subtypes could not be distinguished. Concordance status among twins (concordant versus discordant) showed no link to repertoire similarity, possibly from limited power.

This TCR was sampled from a human donor with ulcerative colitis or Crohn's disease, or a healthy co-twin of an affected twin (not recorded which). Sequences were obtained from blood.

The CDR3: CASTSSGSYNEQFF. The J gene is TRBJ2-1, the V gene TRBV3-1; the TRBD2 assignment by TCRdb is unverifiable without DNA. CDR1 and CDR2 (germline): LGHDT, YNNKEL (reference sequence). This CDR3 spans 14 amino acids.